One sample yielded the 4 T cell receptor beta chains listed below, sequenced in a study of cytomegalovirus exposure and HLA in healthy donors (dated by TCRdb to 2016 to 2017). Preparation of the library involved the immunoSEQ multiplex PCR assay. The multiplex PCR relied on a mix of 60 forward primers for TCR Vbeta segments and 13 reverse primers for TCR Jbeta segments. TCRdb took this table from immuneACCESS and kept in-frame rearrangements with V and J called. Such tables lack part of the clones; where checked against another copy, unresolved V genes explain under half of the gap, and the rest is unexplained. The sample includes under 150,000 clones, with over 70% observed a single time. The ten largest clonotypes hold roughly 3% of the sample. The sample was PBMCs. Receptors originate from a woman aged 55 to 70 in good health and CMV-seropositive.

The CDR3, as DNA: TGTGCCAGTAGCGATCCGGGACTAGCAGCCGAGCAGTTCTTC. Translated: CASSDPGLAAEQFF. V usage is TRBV19 and J usage is TRBJ2-1; 9 bases are a match to TRBD2. Germline CDR1 LNHDA, CDR2 SQIVND (reference sequence). V was clipped by 6 bases and J by 10 bases; unmatched bases: 10. The CDR3 totals 14 residues.

Notes on this clone: At the DNA level, this CDR3 is encoded by other sequences in the same sample as well. The V gene is TRBV2, the J gene TRBJ1-1, with D unresolved. The CDR3 length is 11 residues. Germline V gene lookup returns CDR1 SNHLY and CDR2 FYNNEI. V was shortened by 9 bases and J by 1 base, with 6 bases between the two germline ends. The CDR3 loop reads CARGGNTEAFF. In DNA form, the CDR3 reads TGTGCCAGGGGAGGGAACACTGAAGCTTTCTTT.

The chain carries TRBV28 and TRBJ1-1; D unresolved. V was shortened by 7 bases and J by 1 base, with 4 bases between the two germline ends. Germline values: CDR1 MDHEN, CDR2 SYDVKM. The CDR3 consists of 11 residues. The CDR3 coding sequence is TGTGCCAGCACCTCGAACACTGAAGCTTTCTTT. The encoded protein is CASTSNTEAFF.

The chain combines TRBV5-4 with TRBJ1-1; TRBD1 might be the D (5 bases). The CDR3 consists of 14 residues. Trimming took 0 bases from V and 4 from J, leaving 10 bases between them. Germline assignment: CDR1 SGHNT and CDR2 YYREEE (reference sequence). The CDR3 region is CASSLAWGSTEAFF. Written as DNA, the CDR3 is TGTGCCAGCAGCTTGGCCTGGGGCAGCACTGAAGCTTTCTTT.